The 23 T cell receptor beta chains presented below share a single source sample, sequenced in a study of T-cell reconstitution after alpha-beta-depleted transplantation in children. Using unique molecular identifiers, the investigators prepared the TCRbeta library. TCRdb ran MiXCR on the PCR reads and lists one entry per CDR3 protein. The table lists hundreds of thousands of distinct CDR3 sequences, 20% to 30% of them singletons. The sample in question was PBMCs, obtained before TCRalphabeta/CD19-depleted stem cell transplant. The receptors shown here come from a girl aged 2-10 years with Fanconi anemia, due to receive a stem cell transplant.

The chain combines TRBV12-3 or TRBV12-4 with TRBJ2-5; 7 positions agree with TRBD1. After removal of 3 bases from V and 5 bases from J, the junction contained 12 bases not matched to a gene. The CDR3 totals 16 residues. CDR3 coding DNA: TGTGCCAGCAGTTTGGGGAGACAGGGTTTCTTCGAGACCCAGTACTTC. It is translated as CASSLGRQGFFETQYF.

This clonotype has more than one count but fewer than ten. The chain couples TRBV20-1 to TRBJ1-6; D gene unclear. Looked up from germline, CDR1 is DFQATT and CDR2 is SNEGSKA (reference sequence). V lost 0 bases to trimming and J lost 13 bases, with 22 bases between them. There are 16 residues in the CDR3. The CDR3 sequence: CSARDRAHRLAAPLHF. In DNA form, the CDR3 reads TGCAGTGCTAGAGATCGGGCACACCGACTGGCCGCTCCCCTCCACTTT.

As to this clonotype: The germline gene is not matched at one end of the junction; a read error may be the cause. The chain is built from TRBV20-1 and TRBJ2-3, with a tentative D call TRBD1 (6 bases). This CDR3 contains 15 residues. Germline-derived CDR1 and CDR2 are DFQATT and SNEGSKA (reference sequence). CDR3 residues: CSAETGTSSTYTQYF. The CDR3 DNA reads as TGCAGTGCAGAGACCGGGACATCAAGCACATATACGCAGTATTTT.

This clonotype occurred many times. The gene calls are TRBV29-1 and TRBJ2-3; 14 bases agree with TRBD2. V lost 8 bases to trimming and J lost 6 bases; unmatched junction nucleotides: 10. CDR3 length: 15 amino acids. Germline V lookup: CDR1 SQVTM, CDR2 ANQGSEA. In DNA form, the CDR3 reads TGCAGCTCAACAGGGACTAGCGGGAGAACCGATACGCAGTATTTT. This gives the protein CSSTGTSGRTDTQYF.

The chain recombines TRBV20-1 with TRBJ2-3; D is uncertain. Per the germline V gene, CDR1 is DFQATT and CDR2 is SNEGSKA (reference sequence). Trimming shortened V by 2 bases and J by 5 bases, and 8 bases separated the two germline ends. The CDR3 totals 12 residues. The CDR3 sequence is CSARQDRDTQYF. CDR3 in DNA: TGCAGTGCTAGACAAGATCGAGATACGCAGTATTTT.

This rearrangement joins TRBV10-3 to TRBJ2-2; 7 bases are a match to TRBD1. Germline CDR1 is ENHRY and CDR2 is SYGVKD. This CDR3 contains 14 residues. J lost 1 base, V lost 6 bases, and 2 bases had no gene match. CDR3 sequence: CAIRRTGNTGELFF. The CDR3 DNA is TGTGCCATCAGGAGGACAGGGAACACCGGGGAGCTGTTTTTT.

The V gene is TRBV15, the J gene TRBJ1-2; no firm D call. Trimming took off 3 bases at V and 0 bases at J, with 20 bases between the two ends. The CDR3 consists of 18 residues. In germline, CDR1 is LNHNV, CDR2 YYDKDF (reference sequence). CDR3 in amino acids: CATSSRTPSATANYGYTF. The CDR3 bases are TGTGCCACCAGCAGCCGTACCCCTTCCGCGACTGCTAACTATGGCTACACCTTC. Looking up the rest from reference TRBV15 and TRBJ1-2 gives the full variable domain: DAMVIQNPRYQVTQFGKPVTLSCSQTLNHNVMYWYQQKSSQAPKLLFHYYDKDFNNEADTPDNFQSRRPNTSFCFLDIRSPGLGDTAMYLCATSSRTPSATANYGYTFGSGTRLTVV.

There are a few counts of this clonotype. The chain employs TRBV11-2 and TRBJ2-3; 7 nucleotides match TRBD2. V shed 5 bases and J 0 bases; nucleotides not matched to a gene: 17. Germline CDR1 is SGHAT and CDR2 is FQNNGV. The CDR3 loop spans 19 amino acids. CDR3 nucleotide sequence: TGTGCCAGCAGCCAACACGGGGGGATATCAGTGACTAGCACAGATACGCAGTATTTT. Its translation is CASSQHGGISVTSTDTQYF.

This clonotype was seen repeatedly, ten times or more. V is TRBV4-2 and J is TRBJ2-2; 11 nucleotides line up with TRBD2. This CDR3 is built from 16 residues. Germline V lookup: CDR1 LGHNA, CDR2 YNFKEQ. Germline trimming cut 1 base from V and 3 bases from J; bases unmatched to any gene: 1. The CDR3, as DNA: TGTGCCAGCAGCCAAGGACTAGCGGGGTACACCGGGGAGCTGTTTTTT. It is translated as CASSQGLAGYTGELFF.

This clonotype has at least ten counts. This chain connects TRBV20-1 to TRBJ2-1, with D unresolved. Deletions cut 4 bases from V and 0 bases from J, with 13 bases between. The germline gives CDR1 DFQATT, CDR2 SNEGSKA (reference sequence). The CDR3 length is 15 residues. CDR3 residues: CSAMQESFSYNEQFF. The CDR3, as DNA: TGCAGTGCTATGCAGGAAAGCTTCTCCTACAATGAGCAGTTCTTC.

This clonotype was seen more than once but under ten times. The genes are TRBV28 and TRBJ2-1; the match to TRBD2 covers 10 bases. V was pared by 7 bases and J by 2 bases, with 2 bases of the junction left unmatched. The CDR3 extends over 14 amino acids. Germline V CDR1 and CDR2: MDHEN, SYDVKM. This CDR3 is CASTTSGTYNEQFF. In DNA form, the CDR3 reads TGTGCCAGCACCACTAGCGGGACCTACAATGAGCAGTTCTTC.

This clonotype was seen a handful of times. The rearrangement joins TRBV12-3 or TRBV12-4 to TRBJ2-4, with 7 bases that match TRBD2. The V gene end was trimmed by 1 base and the J gene end by 3 bases; junction bases not matched to a gene: 6. The CDR3 has 16 amino acids. The CDR3 loop is CASSLGAGAVKNIQYF. The CDR3 DNA is TGTGCCAGCAGTTTAGGGGCGGGAGCGGTCAAAAACATTCAGTACTTC.

There are many counts of this clonotype. CDR3 residues: CSAGEGNDNYGYTF. CDR3 nucleotides: TGCAGTGCCGGGGAGGGAAATGATAACTATGGCTACACCTTC. V is TRBV20-1 and J is TRBJ1-2, with D uncertain. The CDR3 runs 14 residues. The V gene's germline CDR1 is DFQATT and CDR2 SNEGSKA (reference sequence). Trimming removed 6 bases from V and 1 base from J, with 15 bases in between.

This clonotype came up a few times. This chain uses TRBV11-2 with TRBJ2-7; D is uncertain. The CDR3 runs 18 residues. V was shortened by 2 bases and J by 0 bases, with 20 bases between the two germline ends. CDR1 is SGHAT and CDR2 is FQNNGV in the germline V gene. CDR3 in amino acids: CASSLSLRGRRHSYEQYF. CDR3 DNA: TGTGCCAGCAGCTTATCCCTCCGAGGACGGCGACACTCCTACGAGCAGTACTTC.

By proportion, this clonotype is medium-sized (0.01 to 0.1%). The V and J genes are TRBV29-1 and TRBJ1-5; no definite D call. V was pared by 7 bases and J by 5 bases, with 15 bases between. CDR1 is SQVTM, CDR2 ANQGSEA, per germline. This CDR3 has 13 amino acids. DNA of the CDR3: TGCAGCGCAAAAACAAGGCCTGATCAGCCCCAGCATTTT. Translated: CSAKTRPDQPQHF.

About this clonotype itself: A junction boundary mismatches the germline segment, possibly from a read error. The chain carries TRBV11-2 and TRBJ2-5, with D possibly TRBD2 on 6 matching bases. Germline V gene data show CDR1 as SGHAT and CDR2 as FQNNGV. The CDR3 covers 13 residues. CDR3 loop: CASSVGGGLLNHF. CDR3 DNA sequence: TGTGCCAGCAGCGTGGGGGGTGGGCTCCTAAACCATTTC.

The chain has TRBV5-1 and TRBJ1-2; no clear D. This CDR3 comprises 13 residues. Germline V lookup: CDR1 SGHRS, CDR2 YFSETQ. V lost 2 bases and J 6 bases, leaving 11 bases between the germline ends. CDR3 sequence: CASSFRELDGYTF. CDR3 in DNA: TGCGCCAGCAGCTTCCGGGAACTTGATGGCTACACCTTC.

V and J are TRBV5-1 and TRBJ2-1, with 8 positions matching TRBD1. Germline-derived CDR1 and CDR2 are SGHRS and YFSETQ. J gave up 8 bases and V 0 bases, and 10 bases lay outside the gene matches. This CDR3 spans 16 amino acids. The CDR3 DNA sequence: TGCGCCAGCAGCTTGGTTCGGACAGGGAAGATTGATGAGCAGTTCTTC. This translates into CASSLVRTGKIDEQFF. Complete variable domain (other parts from reference TRBV5-1 and TRBJ2-1): KAGVTQTPRYLIKTRGQQVTLSCSPISGHRSVSWYQQTPGQGLQFLFEYFSETQRNKGNFPGRFSGRQFSNSRSEMNVSTLELGDSALYLCASSLVRTGKIDEQFFGPGTRLTVL.

The table lists this clonotype with many counts. This chain uses TRBV29-1 with TRBJ2-5, with 13 bases fitting TRBD2. Per germline, CDR1 SQVTM and CDR2 ANQGSEA. This CDR3 region has 15 residues. Germline trimming cut 5 bases from V and 3 bases from J; bases unmatched to any gene: 6. DNA of the CDR3: TGCAGCGTTCCAAGGGGACTAGCGGGAAAAGAGACCCAGTACTTC. This translates into CSVPRGLAGKETQYF.

This clonotype occurred a few times. The V and J genes are TRBV28 and TRBJ2-1; 10 bases fit TRBD2. The CDR3 extends over 15 amino acids. V shed 5 bases, J shed 8 bases, and the junction held 9 bases outside the gene matches. Germline lookup yields CDR1 MDHEN and CDR2 SYDVKM. CDR3 DNA: TGTGCCAGCAGTAAGCAAGCGGGAGGGAAGGATGAGCAGTTCTTC. Encoded protein: CASSKQAGGKDEQFF.

This clonotype has just a few counts. V and J are TRBV20-1 and TRBJ2-1, with D possibly matching TRBD2 (5 bases). CDR3 length: 13 residues. Germline loops: CDR1 DFQATT, CDR2 SNEGSKA (reference sequence). The V gene lost 2 bases and the J gene lost 4 bases, with 9 bases spanning the gap. CDR3 DNA sequence: TGCAGTGCTAGACCCCTAGCTTACAATGAGCAGTTCTTC. Translated: CSARPLAYNEQFF.

With regard to this clonotype: Possible read error: a much larger clone is one base away. The chain couples TRBV25-1 to TRBJ2-5, with D hard to call. The CDR3 covers 13 residues. V lost 0 bases and J 3 bases, leaving 5 bases between the germline ends. Germline CDR1 and CDR2: MGHDK and SYGVNS. CDR3: CASSEYDEETQYF. The CDR3 coding sequence is TGTGCCAGCAGTGAATACGACGAAGAGACCCAGTACTTC.

This clonotype was detected only a few times. This chain connects TRBV28 to TRBJ1-1; no clear D gene. Germline V gives CDR1 MDHEN, CDR2 SYDVKM. This CDR3 has 15 amino acids. Trimming left V 6 bases short and J 3 bases short, with 17 bases between. The CDR3 is CASRHDAGRHTEAFF. CDR3 nucleotides: TGTGCCAGCAGACACGACGCCGGGAGACACACTGAAGCTTTCTTT.